This is a list of T cell receptor beta chains from one sample in a study of vaccination and CD4 T cells after COVID-19. TCRdb reanalysed the PCR reads using MiXCR and keeps one entry per CDR3 protein. This table holds over 15,000 distinct CDR3 sequences, 66% found once. Material: CD4+ T cells from blood, obtained after SARS-CoV-2 vaccination. These receptors were obtained from a human donor who had recovered from COVID-19. Both conserved end residues are part of each CDR3. A D gene is named only where the DNA matches it firmly. Expanded clones get a size class; other rows say once, few or many, or leave the size out.

NA	TRBV10-3	TRBJ2-7	NA	CAISEPTIGPVTYEQYF	TGTGCCATCAGTGAGCCGACCATAGGGCCCGTAACCTACGAGCAGTACTTC
NA	TRBV30	TRBJ1-5	TRBD1	CACGLDRDNQPQHF	TGTGCCTGTGGACTAGACAGGGACAATCAGCCCCAGCATTTT
NA	TRBV6-5	TRBJ1-3	NA	CASSYRFGGYTIYF	TGTGCCAGCAGTTACAGATTCGGGGGTTACACCATATATTTT
NA	TRBV20-1	TRBJ2-1	NA	CSARRISGFSYNEQFF	TGCAGTGCAAGACGTATTAGCGGCTTCTCCTACAATGAGCAGTTCTTC
few	TRBV6-1	TRBJ2-3	NA	CASSEKGGLSDTQYF	TGTGCCAGCAGTGAAAAAGGGGGTCTTTCAGATACGCAGTATTTT
NA	TRBV24-1	TRBJ2-5	NA	CATSDPGGPQYF	TGTGCCACCAGTGACCCAGGAGGGCCCCAGTACTTC
NA	TRBV28	TRBJ1-2	NA	CASSGVGYTF	TGTGCCAGCTCAGGGGTTGGCTACACCTTC
few	TRBV7-8	TRBJ1-5	NA	CASSSRQLSQPQHF	TGTGCCAGCAGCAGCCGACAGCTGAGTCAGCCCCAGCATTTT
NA	TRBV2	TRBJ2-3	NA	CASSEGVGRSGSDTQYF	TGTGCCAGCAGTGAAGGGGTAGGGCGAAGCGGATCAGATACGCAGTATTTT
NA	TRBV7-8	TRBJ1-5	NA	CASSFGASNQPQHF	TGTGCCAGCAGTTTTGGTGCTAGCAATCAGCCCCAGCATTTT
NA	TRBV20-1	TRBJ2-7	NA	CSASGSREQYF	TGCAGTGCTAGCGGGAGCAGGGAGCAGTACTTC
few	TRBV27	TRBJ1-2	TRBD1	CASSLVGTGGGYGYTF	TGTGCCAGCAGTTTAGTCGGAACAGGGGGCGGGTATGGCTACACCTTC
few	TRBV5-4	TRBJ2-7	NA	CASSSEQLTYEQYF	TGTGCCAGCAGCTCCGAACAGTTAACCTACGAGCAGTACTTC
NA	TRBV15	TRBJ2-5	TRBD2	CATSTRTSAGGTQYF	TGTGCCACCAGCACCCGGACTAGCGCTGGGGGGACCCAGTACTTC
once	TRBV7-3	TRBJ2-3	TRBD2	CASSLNPGGQDTQYF	TGTGCCAGCAGCTTAAACCCGGGAGGCCAAGATACGCAGTATTTT
few	TRBV27	TRBJ1-2	NA	CASRLFPPNYGYTF	TGTGCCAGCAGGCTCTTCCCCCCTAACTATGGCTACACCTTC
NA	TRBV4-2	TRBJ1-2	NA	CASSQVTGLANYGYTF	TGTGCCAGCAGCCAAGTGACAGGTTTAGCTAACTATGGCTACACCTTC
few	TRBV7-9	TRBJ1-2	NA	CASSSTTGTNYGYTF	TGTGCCAGCAGCTCGACGACAGGAACTAACTATGGCTACACCTTC
NA	TRBV28	TRBJ2-3	TRBD2	CASSPGTSGTDTQYF	TGTGCCAGCAGTCCTGGGACTAGCGGGACAGATACGCAGTATTTT
NA	TRBV20-1	TRBJ2-1	TRBD2	CSPPGTSYNEQFF	TGCAGTCCCCCCGGGACTAGCTACAATGAGCAGTTCTTC
few	TRBV20-1	TRBJ2-7	NA	CSANGAGVGISYEQYF	TGCAGTGCTAACGGGGCCGGTGTCGGGATATCCTACGAGCAGTACTTC
NA	TRBV2	TRBJ1-5	NA	CASSAYRGVGQPQHF	TGTGCCAGCAGTGCCTACCGGGGTGTCGGGCAGCCCCAGCATTTT
NA	TRBV18	TRBJ2-2	NA	CASSPVQSDTGELFF	TGTGCCAGCTCACCAGTCCAGTCGGACACCGGGGAGCTGTTTTTT
NA	TRBV20-1	TRBJ2-7	NA	CSASKGGSRDEQYF	TGCAGTGCGAGTAAGGGGGGGAGTCGGGACGAGCAGTACTTC
NA	TRBV5-4	TRBJ2-1	TRBD2	CASNRAGGAYNEQFF	TGTGCCAGCAACCGAGCGGGGGGGGCCTACAATGAGCAGTTCTTC
NA	TRBV12-3/TRBV12-4	TRBJ1-2	TRBD1	CASSRAGGFYGYTF	TGTGCCAGCAGTCGAGCAGGGGGTTTCTATGGCTACACCTTC
few	TRBV20-1	TRBJ1-5	NA	CSARLRGQGLRKPQHF	TGCAGTGCTAGACTTCGTGGGCAGGGCCTGAGGAAGCCCCAGCATTTT
few	TRBV15	TRBJ1-5	NA	CATSISTGFQPQHF	TGTGCCACCAGCATAAGTACAGGGTTTCAGCCCCAGCATTTT
few	TRBV20-1	TRBJ2-5	NA	CSAIGRRETQYF	TGCAGTGCTATCGGGAGAAGGGAGACCCAGTACTTC
once	TRBV6-5	TRBJ1-4	NA	CASSYSGGTSNEKLFF	TGTGCCAGCAGTTACTCCGGCGGGACAAGTAATGAAAAACTGTTTTTT
few	TRBV27	TRBJ1-2	TRBD1	CASSNRGTGGYTF	TGTGCCAGCAGCAACAGGGGTACGGGGGGCTACACCTTC
NA	TRBV12-3/TRBV12-4	TRBJ1-5	NA	CASSFRTENQPQHF	TGTGCCAGCAGTTTTCGGACGGAGAATCAGCCCCAGCATTTT
few	TRBV6-5	TRBJ2-6	NA	CASSYSIGANVLTF	TGTGCCAGCAGTTACTCGATTGGGGCCAACGTCCTGACTTTC
once	TRBV12-3/TRBV12-4	TRBJ1-3	NA	CASRDQGSSGDTIYF	TGTGCCAGCAGAGACCAGGGATCTTCCGGAGACACCATATATTTT
once	TRBV15	TRBJ1-2	NA	CATSREALSYGYTF	TGTGCCACCAGCAGAGAGGCTCTCTCCTATGGCTACACCTTC
NA	TRBV20-1	TRBJ2-1	TRBD2	CSAPLAGSMMDEQFF	TGCAGTGCTCCCCTAGCGGGTTCGATGATGGATGAGCAGTTCTTC
NA	TRBV12-3/TRBV12-4	TRBJ2-5	NA	CASSLSIDETQYF	TGTGCCAGCAGTTTGTCCATTGATGAGACCCAGTACTTC
NA	TRBV19	TRBJ2-1	TRBD1	CASRRQGSGNEQFF	TGTGCCAGTAGGCGACAGGGGTCAGGTAATGAGCAGTTCTTC